This record covers a single T cell receptor (beta chain). Antigen: not known. Data came from immunoSEQ multiplex PCR; TCRdb stores just in-frame clones and leaves some out. The table records fewer than 70,000 clones, about four fifths of them present only once. The sample comes from a study of vaccination effects on CD4 cells after COVID-19. Findings and caveats of the study: Convalescent patients were few in the study, and early post-infection timepoints were absent. Late after vaccination, infection- and vaccine-induced clones showed marked clonal contraction.

The CDR3 extends over 15 amino acids. The V gene's germline CDR1 is MDHEN and CDR2 SYDVKM. Trimming took 6 bases from V and 1 from J, leaving 15 bases between them. Viral peptide pool expansion of antigen-specific CD4+ T cells preceded sequencing in the ViraFEST assay. Culture proceeded for approximately 9 days, and CD4+ T cells were then isolated. The study found no prior SARS-CoV-2 infection in the vaccine recipients, who tested negative for nucleocapsid antibodies. IL-2 at about 9.7 IU/ml and peptides at around 9.1 ug/ml were added to cultured PBMC, approximately 2.2 million per well. It was on days 3 and 7 that half the medium was replaced with IL-2 medium.

The material was CD4+ T cells from PBMCs cultured with SARS-CoV-2 spike peptides, obtained before COVID-19 vaccination. The chain is built from TRBV28 and TRBJ2-5, with unresolved D. The clonotype was recovered from a human donor who received a COVID-19 vaccine. The CDR3 spells CASSPQAQAQETQYF. As DNA, the CDR3 is TGTGCCAGCAGCCCGCAGGCCCAGGCCCAAGAGACCCAGTACTTC.